The T cell receptor (beta chain) under discussion was sequenced for a study of blood T cell repertoires in COVID-19. Study information: Sample material is recorded as cDNA or gDNA derived from T cells, B-cell-depleted T cells, or PBMCs.

Generated by immunoSEQ multiplex PCR, the TCRdb table keeps only in-frame clones and is missing some. Seen here are around 390,000 clones, just under 90% observed once, and the top ten hold roughly 9.4%. Donors were grouped by their self-reported clinical history. V was shortened by 6 bases and J by 8 bases, with 16 bases between the two germline ends. CDR3 length: 13 amino acids. This chain joins TRBV12-3 or TRBV12-4 and TRBJ1-2; no firm D call. The TCR originated in a woman aged 45 to 65 who had recovered from COVID-19. The material sequenced was PBMCs or T cells enriched from blood (not recorded which). The CDR3 nucleotides are TGTGCCAGCAGCCAATGGAGGGAGGAAGGCTACACCTTC. Its translation: CASSQWREEGYTF.